This entry is about one TCR beta chain. The CDR3 loop spans 17 amino acids. Unmatched junction bases numbered 11, after V lost 6 bases and J lost 0 bases. Looked up from germline, CDR1 is SGDLS and CDR2 is YYNGEE. The data originate from a study of T cells in Graves' hyperthyroidism and ophthalmopathy. Study-level information: Peripheral blood sampling occurred at initial diagnosis, before any treatment.

Using more than 7.5 ml of fresh peripheral blood, PBMCs were prepared. RNA transcripts were the template for amplifying TCR beta CDR3 regions. The TCR CDR3 was amplified in a first-round RT-PCR using the HTBI primer set. One entry per CDR3 protein, called by TCRdb with MiXCR from the multiplex PCR reads. The sample has more than 450,000 distinct CDR3 sequences, about 20% seen once. This sequence was found in a man aged 40-49 years with Graves' ophthalmopathy. Sequencing was carried out using blood. This chain connects TRBV9 to TRBJ2-1, with TRBD2 matching 8 bases. In DNA form, the CDR3 reads TGTGCCAGCAACACGCCCGATAGCGGGATCTCCTACAATGAGCAGTTCTTC. Amino acid sequence: CASNTPDSGISYNEQFF.